This entry lists 14 T cell receptor beta chains sequenced from one sample in a study of T-cell memory formation after mild COVID-19. Via MiXCR, TCRdb re-called the 5' RACE reads, giving one row per CDR3 protein. The sample includes some 68,000 distinct CDR3 sequences, approximately 15% of them seen just once. The sample was PBMCs or a T cell subset sorted from them (not recorded which). The receptors were gathered from an adult woman who had mild COVID-19 (a few samples of this study predate the infection). Cell type and time point are not known.

The J gene is TRBJ2-3, the V gene TRBV30; the match to TRBD2 covers 9 bases. Germline V gives CDR1 GTSNPN, CDR2 SVGIG (reference sequence). V shed 2 bases and J 0 bases; nucleotides not matched to a gene: 0. The CDR3 loop spans 14 amino acids. CDR3 DNA sequence: TGTGCCTGGAGTCTAGCGGGAAGCACAGATACGCAGTATTTT. Protein sequence: CAWSLAGSTDTQYF.

This clonotype was counted only a few times. The genes are TRBV7-9 and TRBJ2-3; 9 bases are a match to TRBD2. Germline-derived CDR1 and CDR2 are SEHNR and FQNEAQ (reference sequence). V shed 4 bases, J shed 6 bases, and the junction held 8 bases outside the gene matches. This CDR3 comprises 15 residues. This chain's CDR3 is CASSSAGGPLDTQYF. CDR3 DNA sequence: TGTGCCAGCAGCTCTGCGGGAGGGCCTCTGGATACGCAGTATTTT. The full variable domain, with the rest looked up from reference TRBV7-9 and TRBJ2-3, is DTGVSQNPRHKITKRGQNVTFRCDPISEHNRLYWYRQTLGQGPEFLTYFQNEAQLEKSRLLSDRFSAERPKGSFSTLEIQRTEQGDSAMYLCASSSAGGPLDTQYFGPGTRLTVL.

The V and J genes are TRBV7-9 and TRBJ2-2; no definite D call. The ends were cut back, 5 bases at V and 1 base at J, with 8 bases in the middle. This CDR3 comprises 14 residues. Germline CDR1 reads SEHNR; CDR2 reads FQNEAQ (reference sequence). CDR3 residues: CASSMPGNTGELFF. CDR3 sequence (DNA): TGTGCCAGCAGCATGCCCGGGAACACCGGGGAGCTGTTTTTT.

This clonotype came up a few times. This sequence joins TRBV12-5 and TRBJ2-2; 8 positions match TRBD2. Germline V gene lookup returns CDR1 LGHNT and CDR2 FRNRAP. Trimming took 5 bases from V and 1 from J; bases not matched to a gene: 9. CDR3 size: 17 residues. CDR3 in amino acids: CASGPIESGRNTGELFF. DNA for the CDR3: TGTGCTAGTGGTCCAATCGAAAGCGGGAGGAACACCGGGGAGCTGTTTTTT.

This chain connects TRBV24-1 to TRBJ2-2; D unresolved. This CDR3 contains 14 residues. CDR1 and CDR2 from the germline V gene are KGHDR and SFDVKD. Between the trimmed V and J ends, which lost 0 bases and 1 base, there was a span of 2 bases. The DNA for the CDR3 is TGTGCCACCAGTGATTTGGGGAACACCGGGGAGCTGTTTTTT. It codes for CATSDLGNTGELFF.

This clonotype has a handful of counts. The chain couples TRBV9 to TRBJ2-1, with a tentative D call TRBD2 (6 bases). The CDR3 has 14 amino acids. Trimming stripped 0 bases from V and 9 bases from J, with 13 bases between. CDR1 is SGDLS, CDR2 YYNGEE, per germline. As DNA, the CDR3 is TGTGCCAGCAGCGTAGAGCGGGTATACGGTGAGCAGTTCTTC. Protein product: CASSVERVYGEQFF.

This clonotype was observed a few times. The V gene is TRBV4-3, the J gene TRBJ2-7; a weak D match, TRBD1 (6 bases). The V and J ends lost 5 bases and 0 bases respectively, with 17 bases between them. The CDR3 runs to 16 residues. Germline V CDR1 and CDR2: LGHNA, YSLEER. DNA for the CDR3: TGCGCCAGCAGCGCAAACCCCCGGGACACCTCCTACGAGCAGTACTTC. Translated, it gives CASSANPRDTSYEQYF.

The V call is TRBV7-9, the J call TRBJ2-1, with 7 bases fitting TRBD1. After removal of 1 base from V and 2 bases from J, the junction contained 8 bases not matched to a gene. Germline CDR1 and CDR2: SEHNR and FQNEAQ (reference sequence). CDR3 size: 17 residues. CDR3 nucleotides: TGTGCCAGCAGCTTAGTGGTCCGGGACAGCCCCTACAATGAGCAGTTCTTC. It translates to CASSLVVRDSPYNEQFF.

This clonotype was recorded a few times. Germline and junction disagree at one end, which may indicate a read error. V gene TRBV12-3 or TRBV12-4 combines with J gene TRBJ2-3; TRBD2 matches 13 bases. This CDR3 is built from 18 residues. The CDR3 DNA sequence: TGTGCCAGCAGCTTAGGACTAGCGGGAGTTTTAGGCACAGATACGCAGTATTTT. It is translated as CASSLGLAGVLGTDTQYF.

This rearrangement joins TRBV24-1 to TRBJ2-1; TRBD2 might be the D (6 bases). From germline, CDR1 is KGHDR and CDR2 SFDVKD. CDR3 length: 16 residues. V lost 0 bases and J 4 bases, leaving 12 bases between the germline ends. This CDR3 is CATSDLSGSLYNEQFF. Here the CDR3 DNA reads TGTGCCACCAGTGATTTGTCCGGGAGTTTATACAATGAGCAGTTCTTC.

This clonotype was found a few times. The chain carries TRBV4-2 and TRBJ2-7, with 12 bases that match TRBD1. The CDR3 has 19 amino acids. V shed 3 bases and J 2 bases; nucleotides not matched to a gene: 14. CDR1 and CDR2 from the germline V gene are LGHNA and YNFKEQ. In DNA, the CDR3 is TGTGCCAGCAGCCACCCGGGACAGGGGGCGGGGAGGCCCACCTACGAGCAGTACTTC. Protein: CASSHPGQGAGRPTYEQYF.

V and J are TRBV7-9 and TRBJ2-3; 7 bases line up with TRBD1. Germline CDR1 SEHNR, CDR2 FQNEAQ (reference sequence). The CDR3 loop spans 16 amino acids. Trimming at V came to 4 bases and at J to 2 bases, leaving 9 bases not matched to a gene. In DNA, the CDR3 is TGTGCCAGCAGCTCGGTTAGGGACAGAATCACAGATACGCAGTATTTT. Translated: CASSSVRDRITDTQYF.

This chain joins TRBV9 and TRBJ1-2, with D unclear. V was trimmed by 0 bases and J by 7 bases, leaving 19 bases between them. This CDR3 spans 16 amino acids. Germline loops: CDR1 SGDLS, CDR2 YYNGEE. CDR3 sequence: CASSVDVLGNGGGYTF. In nucleotides, the CDR3 is TGTGCCAGCAGCGTAGATGTTCTCGGGAACGGCGGTGGCTACACCTTC.

The V gene is TRBV4-3, the J gene TRBJ2-3, with D perhaps matching TRBD1 or TRBD2 (5 bases each). CDR1 is LGHNA and CDR2 is YSLEER in the germline V gene. The CDR3 has 17 amino acids. V was trimmed by 0 bases and J by 7 bases, leaving 20 bases between them. The CDR3 DNA reads TGCGCCAGCAGCCAAGAGGGGCAGCGGCTGGGGCCTAATACGCAGTATTTT. Protein sequence: CASSQEGQRLGPNTQYF.